The next 6 T cell receptor beta chains were all read from a single sample in a study of blood T cell repertoires in COVID-19. Here immunoSEQ multiplex PCR was the method, and the copy in TCRdb shows in-frame clones only, minus some. This table has roughly 91,000 clones, roughly 72% appearing once. Sequenced sample: peripheral blood. These receptors came from a man aged 70 or older with acute or convalescent COVID-19.

This sequence joins TRBV6-5 and TRBJ1-1; D is ambiguous. V shed 0 bases and J shed 5 bases, with 7 bases lying between them. Germline V gene sequence: CDR1 MNHEY, CDR2 SVGAGI. This CDR3 has 13 residues. CDR3 coding DNA: TGTGCCAGCAGTTACTCAGGCAGGACTGAAGCTTTCTTT. Amino acid sequence: CASSYSGRTEAFF.

The chain has TRBV6-1 and TRBJ1-2; possible D gene TRBD1, 6 bases. The V and J ends lost 1 base and 0 bases respectively, with 12 bases between them. This CDR3 is built from 16 residues. Germline CDR1 MNHNS, CDR2 SASEGT. This CDR3 reads CASSEVGGGSNYGYTF. For the CDR3, the DNA is TGTGCCAGCAGTGAAGTCGGCGGGGGCTCTAACTATGGCTACACCTTC.

This clone has only a few counts. The J gene is TRBJ2-2, the V gene TRBV18; D is perhaps TRBD1 (6 bases). V was shortened by 0 bases and J by 6 bases, with 14 bases between the two germline ends. Germline CDR1 KGHSH, CDR2 LQKENI. This CDR3 region has 16 residues. CDR3 region: CASSPPTGSIAGELFF. The CDR3 bases are TGTGCCAGCTCACCACCCACAGGGTCGATTGCCGGGGAGCTGTTTTTT.

This chain links TRBV6-5 with TRBJ1-2; possible D gene TRBD1, 6 bases. Germline CDR1 and CDR2: MNHEY and SVGAGI. Trimming removed 7 bases from V and 9 bases from J, with 24 bases in between. The CDR3 is 15 residues long. This CDR3 reads CASNLMWTDRKSYTF. CDR3 sequence (DNA): TGTGCCAGCAACCTCATGTGGACAGACCGAAAAAGCTACACCTTC.

The rearrangement links TRBV6-5 to TRBJ1-1; D uncertain. Germline lookup yields CDR1 MNHEY and CDR2 SVGAGI. CDR3 length: 13 amino acids. The V and J ends lost 1 base and 5 bases respectively, with 8 bases between them. The CDR3 DNA reads TGTGCCAGCAGTTACTTACGAGGAACTGAAGCTTTCTTT. Amino acid sequence: CASSYLRGTEAFF.

J is TRBJ2-7 and V is TRBV6-5; the D is unclear. Between the trimmed V and J ends, which lost 5 bases and 0 bases, there was a span of 11 bases. The CDR3 consists of 14 residues. Germline CDR1 is MNHEY and CDR2 is SVGAGI. The CDR3 nucleotides are TGTGCCAGCAGTCGAAGTTTTAGCTCCTACGAGCAGTACGTC. Translating it yields CASSRSFSSYEQYV.